The source of this TCR beta chain is a study of blood T cell repertoires in COVID-19 (dated by TCRdb to the early 2020s). Concerning the study at large: Collaborator samples came from the United States, Italy and Spain and covered acute and convalescent phases of COVID-19. The prospective study material was composed of cDNA or gDNA derived from T cells, B-cell-depleted T cells, or PBMCs. Deeply sampled blood TCRbeta repertoires from subjects exposed to, actively infected with, or recovered from COVID-19 were included in the dataset. The repertoires were made available in a free public database intended to serve as a resource for research on the immune response to SARS-CoV-2. The samples were drawn from two sources: the first 160 participants of the ongoing ImmuneRACE study, and 1,200 or so subjects contributed by 6 global collaborators. Nearly every sample came with metadata listing a de-identified subject ID, COVID-19 status, age in years and sex. HLA class I and class II types, where available, came from metadata supplied by the sample provider rather than from assay-based typing.

TCRbeta CDR3 regions were amplified from genomic DNA using the immunoSEQ Assay, a bias-controlled multiplex PCR. The authors' analysis ran thus. Within the assay, amplification of reference gene primers was used to estimate how many nucleated cells each sample contained. To quantify the absolute abundance of each unique TCRbeta CDR3 rearrangement, sequence reads were collapsed and filtered. For each sample, productive Simpson clonality was calculated as the square root of Simpson's diversity index over productive rearrangements. TCRdb obtained this table from immuneACCESS and retained in-frame rearrangements with V and J assigned. These tables miss some clones; where compared with another copy, unresolved V genes account for less than half of the shortfall, and the remainder is unexplained. The V and J calls and the clone size are those of that table, but D and trimming were determined from the DNA. A total of 30,000 to 50,000 clones appear in this sample, about 90% of them only once. The top ten hold 15% to 18% of the sample.

Whole blood was collected in K2EDTA tubes by collaborating institutions according to the institutions' own protocols. For TCRbeta analysis, collaborators shipped samples in one of three forms: frozen whole blood, isolated PBMCs, or DNA extracted from either of those sample types. Its CDR3 holds 18 amino acids, cysteine through phenylalanine. Only CDR3 DNA remains: 54 bases, in frame from the first base. Trimming takes 5 bases off V and 11 bases off J; junction bases not matched to a gene: 23. CDR1 and CDR2 (MNHEY, SMNVEV) derive from the germline V gene (reference sequence). On the study overall, not on this receptor specifically: Clinical and demographic metadata were provided uncurated, with the amount varying by source and participant.

As concerns this clone: No cognate antigen has been identified for it. No much larger clone exists at a distance of one base, and base qualities are not known.

Recombination joined TRBV27 with TRBJ2-1, and 8 junction bases match TRBD2. The TCR sequence derives from a woman in her twenties or thirties in a cohort sampled during active COVID-19. Sequencing was carried out using peripheral blood. CDR3 protein: CASSLNLPGTSAVKQQFF. The bases are TGTGCCAGCAGTCTTAACCTTCCGGGGACTAGTGCAGTTAAGCAGCAGTTCTTC.